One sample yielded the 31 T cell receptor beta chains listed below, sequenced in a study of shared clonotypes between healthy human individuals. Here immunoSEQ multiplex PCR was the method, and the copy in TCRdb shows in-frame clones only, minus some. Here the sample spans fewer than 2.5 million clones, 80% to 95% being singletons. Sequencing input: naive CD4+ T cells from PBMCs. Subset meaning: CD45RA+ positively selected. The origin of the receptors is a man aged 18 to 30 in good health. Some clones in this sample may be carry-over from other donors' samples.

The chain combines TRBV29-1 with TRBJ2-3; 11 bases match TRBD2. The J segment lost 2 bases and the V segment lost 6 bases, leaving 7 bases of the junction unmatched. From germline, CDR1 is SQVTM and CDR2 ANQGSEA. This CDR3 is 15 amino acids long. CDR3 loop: CSVVIAGGTTDTQYF. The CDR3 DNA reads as TGCAGCGTCGTCATAGCGGGAGGGACCACAGATACGCAGTATTTT.

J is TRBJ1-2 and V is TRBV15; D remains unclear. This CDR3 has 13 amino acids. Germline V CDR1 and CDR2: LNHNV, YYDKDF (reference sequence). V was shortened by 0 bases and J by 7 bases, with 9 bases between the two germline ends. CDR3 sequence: CATSRDLGPGYTF. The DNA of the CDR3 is TGTGCCACCAGCAGAGATTTGGGTCCTGGCTACACCTTC.

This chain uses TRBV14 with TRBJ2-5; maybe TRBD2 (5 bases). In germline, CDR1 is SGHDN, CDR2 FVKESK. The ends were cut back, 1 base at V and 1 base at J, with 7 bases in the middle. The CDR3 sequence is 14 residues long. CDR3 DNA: TGTGCCAGCAGCCAAGTAGCGTTCCAAGAGACCCAGTACTTC. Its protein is CASSQVAFQETQYF.

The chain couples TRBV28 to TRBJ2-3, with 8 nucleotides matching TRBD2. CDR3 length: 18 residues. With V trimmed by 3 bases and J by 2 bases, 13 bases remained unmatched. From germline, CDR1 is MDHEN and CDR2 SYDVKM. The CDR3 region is CASSFDPPASGFTDTQYF. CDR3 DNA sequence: TGTGCCAGCAGTTTTGACCCCCCGGCTAGCGGGTTCACAGATACGCAGTATTTT.

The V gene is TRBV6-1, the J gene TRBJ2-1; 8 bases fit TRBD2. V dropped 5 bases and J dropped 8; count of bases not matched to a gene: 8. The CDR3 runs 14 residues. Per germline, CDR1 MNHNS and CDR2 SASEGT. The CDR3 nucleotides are TGTGCCAGCAGTCAACGGACTAGCTTGGATGAGCAGTTCTTC. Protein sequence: CASSQRTSLDEQFF.

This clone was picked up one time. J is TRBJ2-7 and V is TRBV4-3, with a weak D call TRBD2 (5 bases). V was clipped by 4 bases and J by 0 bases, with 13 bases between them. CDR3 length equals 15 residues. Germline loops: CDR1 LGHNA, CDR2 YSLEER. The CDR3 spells CASSRGRAISYEQYF. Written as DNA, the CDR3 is TGCGCCAGCAGCCGAGGGCGAGCGATCTCCTACGAGCAGTACTTC.

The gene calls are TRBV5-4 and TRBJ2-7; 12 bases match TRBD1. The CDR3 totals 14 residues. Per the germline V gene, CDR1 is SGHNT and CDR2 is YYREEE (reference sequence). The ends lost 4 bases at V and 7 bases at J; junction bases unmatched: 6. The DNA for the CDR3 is TGTGCCAGCAGCGTCGGGACAGGGGGCGGTGAGCAGTACTTC. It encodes CASSVGTGGGEQYF.

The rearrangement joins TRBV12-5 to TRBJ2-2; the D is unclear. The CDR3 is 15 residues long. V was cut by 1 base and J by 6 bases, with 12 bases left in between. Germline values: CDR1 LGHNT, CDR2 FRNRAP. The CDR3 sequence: CASGLGSASAGELFF. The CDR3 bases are TGTGCTAGTGGTTTGGGTTCGGCTAGTGCCGGGGAGCTGTTTTTT.

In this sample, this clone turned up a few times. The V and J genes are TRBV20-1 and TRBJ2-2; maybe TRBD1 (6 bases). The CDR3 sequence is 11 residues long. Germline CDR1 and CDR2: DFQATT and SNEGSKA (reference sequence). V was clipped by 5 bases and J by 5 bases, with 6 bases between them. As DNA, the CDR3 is TGCAGTGCTCAGGGGACCGGGGAGCTGTTTTTT. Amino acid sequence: CSAQGTGELFF.

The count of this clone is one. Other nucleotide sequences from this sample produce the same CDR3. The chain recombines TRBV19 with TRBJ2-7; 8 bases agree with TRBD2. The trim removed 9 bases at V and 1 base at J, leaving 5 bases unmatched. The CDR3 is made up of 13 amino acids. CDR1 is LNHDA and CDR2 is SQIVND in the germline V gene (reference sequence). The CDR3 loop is CASRRGGSYEQYF. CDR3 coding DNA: TGTGCCAGCCGACGGGGGGGGTCCTACGAGCAGTACTTC.

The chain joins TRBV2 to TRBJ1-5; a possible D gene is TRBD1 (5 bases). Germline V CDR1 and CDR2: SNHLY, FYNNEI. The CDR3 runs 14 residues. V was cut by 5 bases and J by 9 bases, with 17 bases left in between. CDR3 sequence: CASSPGRDVTPQHF. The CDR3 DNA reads TGTGCCAGCAGTCCGGGCCGGGACGTTACGCCCCAGCATTTT. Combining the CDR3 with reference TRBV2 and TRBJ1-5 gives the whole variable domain EPEVTQTPSHQVTQMGQEVILRCVPISNHLYFYWYRQILGQKVEFLVSFYNNEISEKSEIFDDQFSVERPDGSNFTLKIRSTKLEDSAMYFCASSPGRDVTPQHFGDGTRLSIL.

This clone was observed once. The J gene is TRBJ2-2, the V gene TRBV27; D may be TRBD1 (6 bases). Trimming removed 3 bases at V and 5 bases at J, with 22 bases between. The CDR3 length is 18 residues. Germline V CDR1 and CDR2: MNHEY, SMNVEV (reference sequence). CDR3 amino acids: CASSLGTYWGPGTGELFF. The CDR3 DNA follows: TGTGCCAGCAGTTTGGGCACCTATTGGGGGCCAGGGACCGGGGAGCTGTTTTTT.

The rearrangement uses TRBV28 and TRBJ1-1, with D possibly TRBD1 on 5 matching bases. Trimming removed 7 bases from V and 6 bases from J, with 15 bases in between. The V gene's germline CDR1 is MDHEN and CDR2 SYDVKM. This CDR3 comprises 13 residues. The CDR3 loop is CASIPGGVPEAFF. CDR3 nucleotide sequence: TGTGCCAGCATCCCTGGGGGGGTTCCTGAAGCTTTCTTT.

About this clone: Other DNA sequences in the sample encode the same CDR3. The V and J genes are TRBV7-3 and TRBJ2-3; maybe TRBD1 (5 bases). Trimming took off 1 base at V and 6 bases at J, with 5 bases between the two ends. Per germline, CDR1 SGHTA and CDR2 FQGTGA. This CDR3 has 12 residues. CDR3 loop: CASSLKGDTQYF. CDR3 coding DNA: TGTGCCAGCAGCTTAAAGGGGGATACGCAGTATTTT.

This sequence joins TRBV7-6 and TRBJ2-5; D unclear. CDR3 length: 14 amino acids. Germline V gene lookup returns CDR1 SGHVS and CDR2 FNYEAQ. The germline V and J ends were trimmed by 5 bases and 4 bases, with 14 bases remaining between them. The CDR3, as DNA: TGTGCCAGCAGCCCAACCGGAGATTCAGAGACCCAGTACTTC. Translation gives CASSPTGDSETQYF. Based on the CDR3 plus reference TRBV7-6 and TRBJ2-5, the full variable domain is GAGVSQSPRYKVTKRGQDVALRCDPISGHVSLYWYRQALGQGPEFLTYFNYEAQQDKSGLPNDRFSAERPEGSISTLTIQRTEQRDSAMYRCASSPTGDSETQYFGPGTRLLVL.

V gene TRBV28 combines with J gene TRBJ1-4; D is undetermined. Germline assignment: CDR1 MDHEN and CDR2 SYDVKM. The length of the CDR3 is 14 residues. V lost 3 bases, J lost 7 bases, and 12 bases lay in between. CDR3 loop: CASSLSGRGEKLFF. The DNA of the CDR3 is TGTGCCAGCAGTTTGTCAGGCCGGGGTGAAAAACTGTTTTTT.

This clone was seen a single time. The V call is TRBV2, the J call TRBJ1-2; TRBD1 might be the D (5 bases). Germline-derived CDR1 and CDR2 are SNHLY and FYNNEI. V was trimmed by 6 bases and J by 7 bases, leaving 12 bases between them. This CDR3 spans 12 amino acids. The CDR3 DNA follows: TGTGCCAGCAGGGGACGGGGTAGTGGCTACACCTTC. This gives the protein CASRGRGSGYTF.

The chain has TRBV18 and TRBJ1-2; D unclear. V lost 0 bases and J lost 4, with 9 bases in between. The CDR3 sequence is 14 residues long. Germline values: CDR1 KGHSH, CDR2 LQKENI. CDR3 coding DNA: TGTGCCAGCTCACCACCTGCCAATACCTATGGCTACACCTTC. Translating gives CASSPPANTYGYTF.

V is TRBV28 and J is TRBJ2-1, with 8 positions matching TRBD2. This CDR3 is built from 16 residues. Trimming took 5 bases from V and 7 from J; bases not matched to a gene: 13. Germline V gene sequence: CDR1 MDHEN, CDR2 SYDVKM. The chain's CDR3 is CASSLLREGLRNEQFF. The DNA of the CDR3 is TGTGCCAGCAGTCTTCTTCGGGAGGGCCTTAGGAATGAGCAGTTCTTC.

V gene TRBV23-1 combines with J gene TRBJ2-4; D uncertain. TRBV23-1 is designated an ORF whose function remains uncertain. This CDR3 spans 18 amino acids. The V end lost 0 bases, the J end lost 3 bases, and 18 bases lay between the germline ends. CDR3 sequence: CASSQSAYSGFGKNIQYF. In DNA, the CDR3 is TGCGCCAGCAGTCAATCAGCGTATTCAGGCTTCGGCAAAAACATTCAGTACTTC.

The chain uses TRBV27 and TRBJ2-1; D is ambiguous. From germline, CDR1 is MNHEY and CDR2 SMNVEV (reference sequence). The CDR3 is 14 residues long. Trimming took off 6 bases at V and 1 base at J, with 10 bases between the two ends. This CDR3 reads CASRPMSSYNEQFF. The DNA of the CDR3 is TGTGCCAGCAGGCCCATGTCTTCCTACAATGAGCAGTTCTTC.

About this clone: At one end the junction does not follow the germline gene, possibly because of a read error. CDR3 protein: CASSQEGSALQETQYF. CDR3 sequence (DNA): TGTGCCAGCAGTCAAGAGGGGTCCGCGCTCCAAGAGACCCAGTACTTC. The chain uses TRBV4-2 and TRBJ2-5; D is possibly TRBD1 or TRBD2 (5 bases each). Germline CDR1 LGHNA, CDR2 YNFKEQ. This CDR3 is built from 16 residues.

CDR3 nucleotides: TGCGCCAGCAGCTTTTGGGGACAACCTCAGGACGTCCTGACTTTC. This sequence encodes CASSFWGQPQDVLTF. The chain employs TRBV5-1 and TRBJ2-6, with D maybe TRBD1 (6 bases). Germline-derived CDR1 and CDR2 are SGHRS and YFSETQ. The CDR3 is made up of 15 amino acids. Trimming took 2 bases from V and 11 from J, leaving 17 bases between them.

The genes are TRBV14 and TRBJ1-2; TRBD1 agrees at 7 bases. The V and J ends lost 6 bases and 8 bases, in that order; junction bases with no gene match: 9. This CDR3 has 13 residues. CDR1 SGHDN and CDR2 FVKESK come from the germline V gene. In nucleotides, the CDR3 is TGTGCCAGCAGTCCTACAGGGGTACGGGGCTACACCTTC. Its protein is CASSPTGVRGYTF. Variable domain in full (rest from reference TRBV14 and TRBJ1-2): EAGVTQFPSHSVIEKGQTVTLRCDPISGHDNLYWYRRVMGKEIKFLLHFVKESKQDESGMPNNRFLAERTGGTYSTLKVQPAELEDSGVYFCASSPTGVRGYTFGSGTRLTVV.

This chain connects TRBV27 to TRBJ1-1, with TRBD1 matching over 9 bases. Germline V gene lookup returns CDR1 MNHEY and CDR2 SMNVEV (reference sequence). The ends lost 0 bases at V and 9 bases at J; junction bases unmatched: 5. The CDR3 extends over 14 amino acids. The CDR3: CASSLSSGQGQAFF. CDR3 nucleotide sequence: TGTGCCAGCAGTTTATCCTCGGGACAGGGACAAGCTTTCTTT.

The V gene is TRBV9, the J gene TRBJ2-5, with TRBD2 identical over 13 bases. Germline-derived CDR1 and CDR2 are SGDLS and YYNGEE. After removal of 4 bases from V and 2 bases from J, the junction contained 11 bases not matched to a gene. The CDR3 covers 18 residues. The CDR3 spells CASSHKGLAGYRQETQYF. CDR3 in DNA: TGTGCCAGCAGCCACAAGGGACTAGCGGGATACCGGCAAGAGACCCAGTACTTC.

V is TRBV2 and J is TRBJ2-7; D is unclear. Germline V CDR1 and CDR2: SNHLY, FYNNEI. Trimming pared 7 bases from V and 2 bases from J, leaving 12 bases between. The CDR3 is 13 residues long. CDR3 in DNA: TGTGCCAGCACTCCCGACGGAGCCTACGAGCAGTACTTC. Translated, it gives CASTPDGAYEQYF.

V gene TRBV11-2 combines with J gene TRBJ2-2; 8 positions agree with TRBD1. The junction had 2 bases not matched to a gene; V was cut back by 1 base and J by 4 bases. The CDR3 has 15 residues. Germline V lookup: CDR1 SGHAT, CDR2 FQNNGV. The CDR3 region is CASSLAGGRTGELFF. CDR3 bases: TGTGCCAGCAGCTTAGCAGGGGGCCGCACCGGGGAGCTGTTTTTT.

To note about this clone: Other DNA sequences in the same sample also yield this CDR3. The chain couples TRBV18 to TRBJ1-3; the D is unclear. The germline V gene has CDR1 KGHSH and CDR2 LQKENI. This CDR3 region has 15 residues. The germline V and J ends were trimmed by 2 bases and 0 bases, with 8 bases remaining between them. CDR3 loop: CASSPEAISGNTIYF. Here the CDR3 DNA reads TGTGCCAGCTCACCAGAGGCTATCTCTGGAAACACCATATATTTT. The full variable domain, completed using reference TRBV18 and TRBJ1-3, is NAGVMQNPRHLVRRRGQEARLRCSPMKGHSHVYWYRQLPEEGLKFMVYLQKENIIDESGMPKERFSAEFPKEGPSILRIQQVVRGDSAAYFCASSPEAISGNTIYFGEGSWLTVV.

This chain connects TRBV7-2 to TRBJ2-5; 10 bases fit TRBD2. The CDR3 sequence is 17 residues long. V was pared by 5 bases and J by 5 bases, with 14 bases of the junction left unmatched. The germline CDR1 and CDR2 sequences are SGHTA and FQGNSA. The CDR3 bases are TGTGCCAGCAGCCGAGGGACTAGCGCCACAAAGGGGGAGACCCAGTACTTC. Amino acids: CASSRGTSATKGETQYF.

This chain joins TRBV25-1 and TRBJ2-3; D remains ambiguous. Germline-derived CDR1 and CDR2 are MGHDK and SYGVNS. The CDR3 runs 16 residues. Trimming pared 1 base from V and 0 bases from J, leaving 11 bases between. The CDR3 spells CASSEFVRASTDTQYF. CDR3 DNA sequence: TGTGCCAGCAGTGAATTTGTACGCGCCAGCACAGATACGCAGTATTTT.